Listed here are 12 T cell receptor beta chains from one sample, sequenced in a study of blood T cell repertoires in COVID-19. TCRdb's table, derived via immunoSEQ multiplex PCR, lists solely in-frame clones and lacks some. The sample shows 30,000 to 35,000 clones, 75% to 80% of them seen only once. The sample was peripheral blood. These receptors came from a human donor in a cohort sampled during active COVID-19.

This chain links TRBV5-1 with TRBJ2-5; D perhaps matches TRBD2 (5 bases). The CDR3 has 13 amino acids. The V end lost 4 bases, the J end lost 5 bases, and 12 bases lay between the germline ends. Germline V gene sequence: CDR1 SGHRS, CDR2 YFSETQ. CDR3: CASSPDPGETQYF. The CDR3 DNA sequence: TGCGCCAGCAGCCCCGATCCGGGGGAGACCCAGTACTTC.

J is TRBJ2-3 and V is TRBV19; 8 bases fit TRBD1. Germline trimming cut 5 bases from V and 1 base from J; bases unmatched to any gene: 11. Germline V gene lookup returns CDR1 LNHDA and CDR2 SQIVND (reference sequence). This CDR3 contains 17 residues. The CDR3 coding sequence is TGTGCCAGTAGTCCCAAGACAGGGGTCATGGGCACAGATACGCAGTATTTT. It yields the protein CASSPKTGVMGTDTQYF. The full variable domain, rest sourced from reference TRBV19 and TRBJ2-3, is DGGITQSPKYLFRKEGQNVTLSCEQNLNHDAMYWYRQDPGQGLRLIYYSQIVNDFQKGDIAEGYSVSREKKESFPLTVTSAQKNPTAFYLCASSPKTGVMGTDTQYFGPGTRLTVL.

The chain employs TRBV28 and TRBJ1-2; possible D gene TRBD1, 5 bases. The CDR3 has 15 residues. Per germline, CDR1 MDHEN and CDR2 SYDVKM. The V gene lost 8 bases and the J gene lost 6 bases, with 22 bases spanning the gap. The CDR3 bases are TGTGCCAGCGGGATCGGAGGGGCTTTCGTCCATGGCTACACCTTC. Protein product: CASGIGGAFVHGYTF.

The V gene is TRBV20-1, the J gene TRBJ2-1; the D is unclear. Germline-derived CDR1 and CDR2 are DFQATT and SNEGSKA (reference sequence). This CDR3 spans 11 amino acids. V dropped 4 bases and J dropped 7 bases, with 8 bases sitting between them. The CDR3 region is CSATNSNEQFF. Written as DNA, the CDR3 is TGCAGTGCTACGAATAGTAATGAGCAGTTCTTC.

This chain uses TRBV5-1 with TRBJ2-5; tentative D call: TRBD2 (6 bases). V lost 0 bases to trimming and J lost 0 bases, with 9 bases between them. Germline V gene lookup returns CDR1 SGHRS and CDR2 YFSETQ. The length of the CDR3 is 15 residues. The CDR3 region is CASSLVAGYQETQYF. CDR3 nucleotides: TGCGCCAGCAGCTTGGTGGCGGGGTACCAAGAGACCCAGTACTTC.

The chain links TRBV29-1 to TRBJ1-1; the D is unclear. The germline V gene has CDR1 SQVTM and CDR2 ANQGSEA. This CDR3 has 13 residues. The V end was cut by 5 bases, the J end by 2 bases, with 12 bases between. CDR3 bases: TGCAGCGTTCCGGGAGCAGGTAACACTGAAGCTTTCTTT. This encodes CSVPGAGNTEAFF. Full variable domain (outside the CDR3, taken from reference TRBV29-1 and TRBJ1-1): SAVISQKPSRDICQRGTSLTIQCQVDSQVTMMFWYRQQPGQSLTLIATANQGSEATYESGFVIDKFPISRPNLTFSTLTVSNMSPEDSSIYLCSVPGAGNTEAFFGQGTRLTVV.

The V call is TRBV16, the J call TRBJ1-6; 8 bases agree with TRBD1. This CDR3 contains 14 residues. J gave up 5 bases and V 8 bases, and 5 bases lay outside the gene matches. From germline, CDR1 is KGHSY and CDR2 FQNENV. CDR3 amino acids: CASANRGNNSPLHF. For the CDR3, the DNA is TGTGCCAGCGCAAACAGGGGGAATAATTCACCCCTCCACTTT.

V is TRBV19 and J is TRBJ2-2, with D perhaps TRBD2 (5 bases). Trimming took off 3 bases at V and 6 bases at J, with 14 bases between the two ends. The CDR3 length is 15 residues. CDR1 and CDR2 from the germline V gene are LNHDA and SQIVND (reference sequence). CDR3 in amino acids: CASSIRTSFAGELFF. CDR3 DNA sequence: TGTGCCAGTAGTATCCGAACTAGTTTTGCCGGGGAGCTGTTTTTT. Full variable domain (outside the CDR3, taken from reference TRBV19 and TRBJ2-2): DGGITQSPKYLFRKEGQNVTLSCEQNLNHDAMYWYRQDPGQGLRLIYYSQIVNDFQKGDIAEGYSVSREKKESFPLTVTSAQKNPTAFYLCASSIRTSFAGELFFGEGSRLTVL.

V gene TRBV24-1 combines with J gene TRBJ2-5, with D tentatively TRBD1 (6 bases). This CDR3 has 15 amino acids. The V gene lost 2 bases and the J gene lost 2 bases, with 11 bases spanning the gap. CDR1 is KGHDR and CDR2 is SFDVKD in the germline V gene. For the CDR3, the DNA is TGTGCCACCAGTGATTCCGACAGGCATCAAGAGACCCAGTACTTC. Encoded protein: CATSDSDRHQETQYF.

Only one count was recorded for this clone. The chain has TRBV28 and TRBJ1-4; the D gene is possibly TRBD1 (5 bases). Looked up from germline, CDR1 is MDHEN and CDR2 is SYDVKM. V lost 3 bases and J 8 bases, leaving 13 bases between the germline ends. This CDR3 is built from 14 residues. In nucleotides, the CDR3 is TGTGCCAGCAGTTTTCAGCCTAGGGGAGAAAAACTGTTTTTT. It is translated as CASSFQPRGEKLFF.

The DNA for the CDR3 is TGTGCCAGTAGTATCTTTCAGGGGGATGAGCAGTTCTTC. It is translated as CASSIFQGDEQFF. The chain uses TRBV19 and TRBJ2-1, with 7 positions matching TRBD1. Unmatched junction bases numbered 4, after V lost 3 bases and J lost 8 bases. This CDR3 spans 13 amino acids. The V gene's germline CDR1 is LNHDA and CDR2 SQIVND (reference sequence).

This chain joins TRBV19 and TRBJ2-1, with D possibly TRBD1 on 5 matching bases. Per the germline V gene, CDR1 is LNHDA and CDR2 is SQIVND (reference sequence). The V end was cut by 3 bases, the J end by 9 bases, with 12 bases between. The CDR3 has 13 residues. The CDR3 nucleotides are TGTGCCAGTAGTATCTTCAGGGTTGGTGAGCAGTTCTTC. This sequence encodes CASSIFRVGEQFF. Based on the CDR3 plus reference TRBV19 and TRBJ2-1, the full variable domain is DGGITQSPKYLFRKEGQNVTLSCEQNLNHDAMYWYRQDPGQGLRLIYYSQIVNDFQKGDIAEGYSVSREKKESFPLTVTSAQKNPTAFYLCASSIFRVGEQFFGPGTRLTVL.